This TCR beta chain derives from a study of T cell repertoires in cytomegalovirus infection. About the study: Signatures in public TCR beta sequences pointed to both CMV infection and matching HLA type.

Regarding the study as a whole: HLA-C-restricted, CMV-specific TCR beta clonotypes were dominant ex vivo. Cumulative frequency (of public TCR beta family members) identified carriers of CMV plus the relevant HLA.

TCRdb reprocessed the reads via MiXCR and lists one record per CDR3 protein. This table holds under 500,000 distinct CDR3 sequences, under 45% found once. On this clonotype itself: The antigen remains unidentified.

Trimming stripped 5 bases from V and 7 bases from J, with 20 bases between. Germline CDR1 SGHVS, CDR2 FNYEAQ. The CDR3 is made up of 15 amino acids. The origin of this receptor is a human donor in good health (CMV status not recorded). Some clones in this sample may be carry-over from other donors' samples. Sample: cultured PBMCs, taken from culture after CMV antigen stimulation. V and J are TRBV7-6 and TRBJ1-1, with a tentative D call TRBD1 (6 bases). This chain's CDR3 is CASSVTTGKDSEAFF. CDR3 nucleotide sequence: TGTGCCAGCAGCGTGACTACAGGGAAGGACAGTGAAGCTTTCTTT. The complete variable domain, with remaining parts taken from reference TRBV7-6 and TRBJ1-1, reads GAGVSQSPRYKVTKRGQDVALRCDPISGHVSLYWYRQALGQGPEFLTYFNYEAQQDKSGLPNDRFSAERPEGSISTLTIQRTEQRDSAMYRCASSVTTGKDSEAFFGQGTRLTVV.